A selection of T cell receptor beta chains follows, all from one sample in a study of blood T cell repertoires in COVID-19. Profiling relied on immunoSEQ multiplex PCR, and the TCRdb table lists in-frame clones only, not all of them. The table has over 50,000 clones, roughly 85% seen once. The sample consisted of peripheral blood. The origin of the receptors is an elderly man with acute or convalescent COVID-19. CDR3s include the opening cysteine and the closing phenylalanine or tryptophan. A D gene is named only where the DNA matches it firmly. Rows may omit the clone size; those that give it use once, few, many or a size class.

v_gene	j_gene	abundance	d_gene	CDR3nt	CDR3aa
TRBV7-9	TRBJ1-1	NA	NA	TGTGCCAGCAGCCGCGGGTCGAACACTGAAGCTTTCTTT	CASSRGSNTEAFF
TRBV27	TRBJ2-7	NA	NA	TGTGCCAGCAGTTTCCGCCCCATAAGGGGAATAGGCGAGCAGTACTTC	CASSFRPIRGIGEQYF
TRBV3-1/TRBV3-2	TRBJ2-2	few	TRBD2	TGTGCCAGCAGCCCTACTAGCGCGAACACCGGGGAGCTGTTTTTT	CASSPTSANTGELFF
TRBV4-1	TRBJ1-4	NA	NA	TGCGCCAGCAGCCAAGAGGAGGGGAAACTGTTTTTT	CASSQEEGKLFF
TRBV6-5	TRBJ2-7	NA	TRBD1	TGTGCCAGCAGTTCCCAGGGGACAGCCTACGAGCAGTACTTC	CASSSQGTAYEQYF
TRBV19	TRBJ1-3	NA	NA	TGTGCCAGTAGTATAGATCTCGGGGAGTCTGGAAACACCATATATTTT	CASSIDLGESGNTIYF
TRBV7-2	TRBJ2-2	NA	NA	TGTGCCAGCAGCCGCGGGACGGCGAACACCGGGGAGCTGTTTTTT	CASSRGTANTGELFF
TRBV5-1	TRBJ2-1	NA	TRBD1	TGCGCCAGCAGCTTGGAGCAGGGGGCCGGTGAGCAGTTCTTC	CASSLEQGAGEQFF
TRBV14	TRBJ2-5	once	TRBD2	TGTGCCAGCAGCCGCGGACCCGGGACTAGCTCTTCAGTACGCGAGACCCAGTACTTC	CASSRGPGTSSSVRETQYF
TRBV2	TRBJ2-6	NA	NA	TGTGCCAGCAGTGTCCCCCCTGGGAGGTCGGGTACTGGGGCCAACGTCCTGACTTTC	CASSVPPGRSGTGANVLTF
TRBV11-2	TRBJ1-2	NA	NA	TGTGCCAGCAGCTTAGATACAGGGCGGGGCTACACCTTC	CASSLDTGRGYTF
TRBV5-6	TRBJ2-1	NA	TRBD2	TGTGCCAGCAGCTCCGGGACTAGCGGATTAAGCTCCTACAATGAGCAGTTCTTC	CASSSGTSGLSSYNEQFF
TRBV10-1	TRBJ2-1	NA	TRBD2	TGCGCCAGCAGTGATAGAACTAGCGCCCACAATGAGCAGTTCTTC	CASSDRTSAHNEQFF
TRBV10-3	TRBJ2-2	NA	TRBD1	TGTGCCATCAGGCCTCCGGGACAGGGGAACACCGGGGAGCTGTTTTTT	CAIRPPGQGNTGELFF
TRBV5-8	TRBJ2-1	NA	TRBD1	TGTGCCAGCAGCTTGGGGGACAGGGGTTACAATGAGCAGTTCTTC	CASSLGDRGYNEQFF
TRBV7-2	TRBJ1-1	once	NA	TGTGCCAGCAGCTTGGGAGGGACCAGCACTGAAGCTTTCTTT	CASSLGGTSTEAFF
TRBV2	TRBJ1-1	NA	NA	TGTGCCAGCACCGAGGAAGGGAGGGGCACTGAAGCTTTCTTT	CASTEEGRGTEAFF
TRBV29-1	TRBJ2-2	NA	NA	TGCAGCGTTGCCTCGGGTACGAACACCGGGGAGCTGTTTTTT	CSVASGTNTGELFF
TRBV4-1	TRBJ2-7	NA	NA	TGCGCCAGCAGCCAACAAATTCACAGGAAGGCCTACGAGCAGTACTTC	CASSQQIHRKAYEQYF
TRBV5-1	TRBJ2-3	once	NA	TGCGCCAGCAGCCAGTGGACTACTGTTACAGATACGCAGTATTTT	CASSQWTTVTDTQYF
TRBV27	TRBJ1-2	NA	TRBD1	TGTGCCAGCAGTTTCCTGGGACAGGGGGCGAGTGGGTATGGCTACACCTTC	CASSFLGQGASGYGYTF
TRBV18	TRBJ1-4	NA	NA	TGTGCCAGCTCACCGCAGCAGGGTAATGAAAAACTGTTTTTT	CASSPQQGNEKLFF
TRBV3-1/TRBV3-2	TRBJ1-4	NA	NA	TGTGCCAGCAGCCAAGGGCTAGGCGTAAGTGAAAAACTGTTTTTT	CASSQGLGVSEKLFF
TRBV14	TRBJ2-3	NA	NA	TGTGCCAGCAGCCAAGGTATTTGGGGCCCCAGCACAGATACGCAGTATTTT	CASSQGIWGPSTDTQYF
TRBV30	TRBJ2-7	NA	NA	TGTGCCTGGAGTGTAGGAGTCTACGAGCAGTACTTC	CAWSVGVYEQYF
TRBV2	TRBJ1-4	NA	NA	TGTGCCAGCAGATCAGGGATTGCAACTAATGAAAAACTGTTTTTT	CASRSGIATNEKLFF
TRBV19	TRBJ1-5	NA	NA	TGTGCCAGTAGTATAGTTCGGGGGAATCAGCCCCAGCATTTT	CASSIVRGNQPQHF
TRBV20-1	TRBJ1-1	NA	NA	TGCAGTGCCGACGGGAAGGCTGAAGCTTTCTTT	CSADGKAEAFF
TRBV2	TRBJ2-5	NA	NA	TGTGCCAGCAGTTCCCCCAGGGCGACCCAGTACTTC	CASSSPRATQYF
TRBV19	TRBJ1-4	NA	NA	TGTGCCAGTAGTATATCCCGGACACTGGCTAATGAAAAACTGTTTTTT	CASSISRTLANEKLFF
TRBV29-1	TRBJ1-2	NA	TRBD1	TGCAGCGTCGCTCCGGGACAGGGGACCTATGGCTACACCTTC	CSVAPGQGTYGYTF
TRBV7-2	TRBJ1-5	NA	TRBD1	TGTGCCAGCAGCCGTGGACAGGGGGCCTATCAGCCCCAGCATTTT	CASSRGQGAYQPQHF
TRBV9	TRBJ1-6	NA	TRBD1	TGTGCCAGCAGCGCGGGGACAGCCGGAATGACCTTCTATAATTCACCCCTCCACTTT	CASSAGTAGMTFYNSPLHF
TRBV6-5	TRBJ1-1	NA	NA	TGTGCCAGCAGTACCCGGACTGGGAACACTGAAGCTTTCTTT	CASSTRTGNTEAFF
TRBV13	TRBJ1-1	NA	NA	TGTGCCAGCAGCCTCGATCGGAGGGGAGGGACCTCCAATGTGGACACTGAAGCTTTCTTT	CASSLDRRGGTSNVDTEAFF
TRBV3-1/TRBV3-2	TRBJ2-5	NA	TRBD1	TGTGCCAGCAGCCAGACAGGGGGCGCGGAGACCCAGTACTTC	CASSQTGGAETQYF
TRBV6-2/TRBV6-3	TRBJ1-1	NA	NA	TGTGCCAGCAGTTACTCCGAACGGAGTGAAGCTTTCTTT	CASSYSERSEAFF
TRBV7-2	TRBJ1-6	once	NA	TGTGCCAGCAGCTCTCAGGGGAGCTCCTATAATTCACCCCTCCACTTT	CASSSQGSSYNSPLHF
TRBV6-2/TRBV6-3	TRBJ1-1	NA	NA	TGTGCCAGCAGTTCCCCCGGGAAAACCACTGAAGCTTTCTTT	CASSSPGKTTEAFF